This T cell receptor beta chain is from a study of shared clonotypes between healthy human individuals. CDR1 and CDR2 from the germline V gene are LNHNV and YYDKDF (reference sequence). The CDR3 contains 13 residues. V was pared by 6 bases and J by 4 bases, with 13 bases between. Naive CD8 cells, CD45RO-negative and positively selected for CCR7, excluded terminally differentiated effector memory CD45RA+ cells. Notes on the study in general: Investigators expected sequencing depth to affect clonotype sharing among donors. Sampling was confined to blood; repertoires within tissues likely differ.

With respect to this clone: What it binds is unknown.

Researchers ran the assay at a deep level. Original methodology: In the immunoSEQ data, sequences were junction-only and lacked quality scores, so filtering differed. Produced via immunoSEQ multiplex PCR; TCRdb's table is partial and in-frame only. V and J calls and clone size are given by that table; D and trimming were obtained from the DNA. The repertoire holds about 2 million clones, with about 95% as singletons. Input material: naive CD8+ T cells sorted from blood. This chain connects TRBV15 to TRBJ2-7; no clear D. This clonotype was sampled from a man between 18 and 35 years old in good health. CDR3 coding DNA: TGTGCCACCAGGTACGGTACGGGTTACGAGCAGTACTTC. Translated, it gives CATRYGTGYEQYF.